These 11 T cell receptor beta chains were sequenced from one sample in a study of post-analysis software for immune sequencing data. Study-wide results and limits: Among four or five TRBV segments more frequent in patients than controls were TRBV5-6, TRBV5-1 and TRBV20-1.

cDNA libraries of TCR beta carried unique molecular identifiers. One entry per CDR3 protein, called by TCRdb with MiXCR from the PCR reads. The sample holds roughly 650,000 distinct CDR3 sequences, approximately 60% seen once. No cognate antigen is known for these TCRs. Sequencing was done on a sample of blood. Receptors originate from a girl aged 2-9 years with multiple sclerosis.

The CDR3 DNA follows: TGTGCCAGCAGTCGCCCGACGGGGAGGGGCTTTACAGATACGCAGTATTTT. Its translation is CASSRPTGRGFTDTQYF. The rearrangement uses TRBV12-3 or TRBV12-4 and TRBJ2-3, with 7 bases fitting TRBD2. The CDR3 consists of 17 residues. With 5 bases clipped from V and 3 bases from J, the junction kept 14 bases outside the gene matches.

The gene calls are TRBV5-1 and TRBJ2-1, with 7 bases lining up with TRBD1. The CDR3 covers 17 residues. CDR1 and CDR2 from the germline V gene are SGHRS and YFSETQ. The ends lost 1 base at V and 7 bases at J; junction bases unmatched: 14. CDR3 protein: CASSLSLGKGAWNEQFF. The DNA of the CDR3 is TGCGCCAGCAGCTTGTCCCTCGGGAAGGGGGCTTGGAATGAGCAGTTCTTC. Supplemented by reference TRBV5-1 and TRBJ2-1, the full variable domain reads KAGVTQTPRYLIKTRGQQVTLSCSPISGHRSVSWYQQTPGQGLQFLFEYFSETQRNKGNFPGRFSGRQFSNSRSEMNVSTLELGDSALYLCASSLSLGKGAWNEQFFGPGTRLTVL.

The chain combines TRBV20-1 with TRBJ2-1; tentative D call: TRBD2 (5 bases). This CDR3 has 14 residues. CDR1 and CDR2 (germline): DFQATT, SNEGSKA (reference sequence). Trimming removed 6 bases from V and 5 bases from J, with 17 bases in between. CDR3 sequence (DNA): TGCAGTGCCCCGGACTTAACCACAAACAATGAGCAGTTCTTC. It translates to CSAPDLTTNNEQFF.

V is TRBV6-1 and J is TRBJ2-1; no firm D call. V lost 1 base and J lost 10, with 8 bases in between. The CDR3 has 12 amino acids. Germline CDR1 reads MNHNS; CDR2 reads SASEGT. CDR3 DNA sequence: TGTGCCAGCAGTGAAGTAGGGTACGAGCAGTTCTTC. Its translation is CASSEVGYEQFF.

The rearrangement uses TRBV7-8 and TRBJ1-2; weak D call: TRBD1 (6 bases). Trimming removed 5 bases at V and 4 bases at J, with 20 bases between. Germline CDR1 reads SGHVS; CDR2 reads FQNEAQ. The CDR3 runs 16 residues. CDR3 residues: CASSPYRQETSYGYTF. The CDR3 DNA sequence: TGTGCCAGCAGCCCCTACCGACAGGAAACCAGCTATGGCTACACCTTC.

The rearrangement uses TRBV5-6 and TRBJ2-1; 8 bases align to TRBD1. This CDR3 is built from 14 residues. Germline V gene sequence: CDR1 SGHDT, CDR2 YYEEEE. V dropped 6 bases and J dropped 5; count of bases not matched to a gene: 7. The CDR3: CASIEDRANNEQFF. As DNA, the CDR3 is TGTGCCAGCATCGAGGACAGGGCTAACAATGAGCAGTTCTTC.

The chain joins TRBV7-9 to TRBJ2-1; D unclear. CDR1 is SEHNR and CDR2 is FQNEAQ in the germline V gene (reference sequence). CDR3 size: 16 residues. V was shortened by 6 bases and J by 2 bases, with 17 bases between the two germline ends. The CDR3 DNA reads as TGTGCCAGCAGGCCCCCGTTTGGCAAGACCTACAATGAGCAGTTCTTC. This encodes CASRPPFGKTYNEQFF.

The V call is TRBV12-3 or TRBV12-4, the J call TRBJ2-2; 7 bases are a match to TRBD2. The V gene end was trimmed by 6 bases and the J gene end by 4 bases; junction bases not matched to a gene: 11. The CDR3 consists of 16 residues. As DNA, the CDR3 is TGTGCCAGCAGGCCTTCGAAAACGGGAGGCACCGGGGAGCTGTTTTTT. Translated: CASRPSKTGGTGELFF.

CDR3 nucleotides: TGCAGCGCGCGACAGATGGACAGGCAGGGTGAGCAGTTCTTC. This gives the protein CSARQMDRQGEQFF. The J gene is TRBJ2-1, the V gene TRBV29-1, with 7 bases aligning to TRBD1. The ends lost 7 bases at V and 9 bases at J; junction bases unmatched: 15. CDR1 and CDR2 (germline): SQVTM, ANQGSEA. The length of the CDR3 is 14 residues.

This clonotype showed up just once. V usage is TRBV12-3 or TRBV12-4 and J usage is TRBJ2-5; no clear D gene. V lost 5 bases, J lost 4 bases, and 14 bases lay in between. This CDR3 contains 14 residues. For the CDR3, the DNA is TGTGCCAGCAGTCCGCCAAGATTGAGAGAGACCCAGTACTTC. It codes for CASSPPRLRETQYF.

The rearrangement joins TRBV6-5 to TRBJ2-1; 9 nucleotides line up with TRBD2. CDR1 and CDR2 (germline): MNHEY, SVGAGI. V was clipped by 7 bases and J by 8 bases; unmatched bases: 6. The length of the CDR3 is 13 residues. The CDR3 protein is CASTTGTSYEQFF. CDR3 sequence (DNA): TGTGCCAGCACAACCGGGACTAGCTATGAGCAGTTCTTC.